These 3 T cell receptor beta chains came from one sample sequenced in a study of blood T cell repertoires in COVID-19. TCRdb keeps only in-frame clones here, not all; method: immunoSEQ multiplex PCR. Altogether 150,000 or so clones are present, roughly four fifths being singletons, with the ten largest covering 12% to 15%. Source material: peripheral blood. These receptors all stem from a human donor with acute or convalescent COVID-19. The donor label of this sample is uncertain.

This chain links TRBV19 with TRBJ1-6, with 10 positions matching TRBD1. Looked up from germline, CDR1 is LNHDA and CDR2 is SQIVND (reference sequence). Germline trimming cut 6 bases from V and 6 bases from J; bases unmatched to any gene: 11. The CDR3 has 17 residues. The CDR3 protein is CASSQTGTGVFNSPLHF. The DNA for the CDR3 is TGTGCCAGTAGCCAGACGGGGACAGGGGTTTTTAATTCACCCCTCCACTTT.

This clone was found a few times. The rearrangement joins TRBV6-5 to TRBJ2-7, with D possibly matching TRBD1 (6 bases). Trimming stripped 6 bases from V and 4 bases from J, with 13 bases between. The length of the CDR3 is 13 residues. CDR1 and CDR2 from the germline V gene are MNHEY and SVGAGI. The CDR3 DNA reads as TGTGCCAGCAGCCTACAGGGTTCGTACGAGCAGTACTTC. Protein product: CASSLQGSYEQYF.

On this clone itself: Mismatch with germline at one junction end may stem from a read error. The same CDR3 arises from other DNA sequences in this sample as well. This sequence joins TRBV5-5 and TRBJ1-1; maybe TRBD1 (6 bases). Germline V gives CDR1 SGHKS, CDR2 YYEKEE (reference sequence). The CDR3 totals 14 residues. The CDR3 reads CASSLKWDNREAFF. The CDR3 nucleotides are TGTGCCAGCAGCTTGAAGTGGGACAACCGTGAAGCCTTCTTT.